Here is one T cell receptor (beta chain) with its context. What it recognizes is unknown. This record belongs to a study of PD-1 blockade in classical Hodgkin lymphoma. Study-wide results and limits: A significant rise in TCR diversity by C4D1 was seen for CD4+ but not CD8+ cells.

Relapse was seen in all patients after autologous stem cell transplantation, and brentuximab vedotin exposure was variable. The repertoire was sequenced with immunoSEQ multiplex PCR; TCRdb's copy has only in-frame clones and lacks some. Seen here are some 38,000 clones, 76% observed once, and the top ten hold about 16%. V lost 3 bases and J lost 4; bases outside the gene matches: 2. CDR3 length: 14 residues. Germline CDR1 reads SEHNR; CDR2 reads FQNEAQ (reference sequence). V gene TRBV7-9 combines with J gene TRBJ2-1; TRBD1 matches at 8 bases. The TCR comes from a human donor with classical Hodgkin lymphoma. This sample comprised peripheral blood mononuclear cells (PBMCs), obtained before the second cycle of nivolumab. The CDR3 DNA reads as TGTGCCAGCAGCTTGACAGGGGTATACAATGAGCAGTTCTTC. As protein: CASSLTGVYNEQFF.